Each of the 12 T cell receptor beta chains below was sequenced from the same sample in a study of T cell responses to AZD1222 COVID-19 vaccine. Sequenced by immunoSEQ multiplex PCR; TCRdb stores in-frame clones only, minus some. The sample consists of roughly 110,000 clones, about 85% of them appearing once. Sequencing used peripheral blood, obtained on day 0 of AZD1222 vaccination. These receptors came from an adult in good health.

V and J are TRBV9 and TRBJ2-2; 12 bases match TRBD1. The V segment lost 3 bases and the J segment 7 bases; nucleotides outside the gene matches: 7. The germline gives CDR1 SGDLS, CDR2 YYNGEE. The CDR3 spans 16 residues. The CDR3 protein is CASSAGDRGPFGELFF. The DNA of the CDR3 is TGTGCCAGCAGCGCGGGGGACAGGGGGCCTTTCGGGGAGCTGTTTTTT.

V gene TRBV5-1 combines with J gene TRBJ1-1; 7 bases are shared with TRBD1. V trimming: 3 bases; J trimming: 1 base; junction bases outside the gene matches: 6. The CDR3 totals 15 residues. Looked up from germline, CDR1 is SGHRS and CDR2 is YFSETQ. CDR3 sequence (DNA): TGCGCCAGCAGCTCAAAACAGGGGAAGAACACTGAAGCTTTCTTT. Translated, it gives CASSSKQGKNTEAFF.

This clone was seen more than once but under ten times. The genes are TRBV30 and TRBJ1-6; 7 bases line up with TRBD1. There are 13 residues in the CDR3. Germline-derived CDR1 and CDR2 are GTSNPN and SVGIG (reference sequence). V shed 4 bases and J 9 bases; nucleotides not matched to a gene: 6. In nucleotides, the CDR3 is TGTGCCTGGAACCGGGACAGTGCTTCACCCCTCCACTTT. It codes for CAWNRDSASPLHF.

V usage is TRBV21-1 and J usage is TRBJ1-1. TRBV21-1 is marked as a pseudogene. This CDR3 is built from 13 residues. The CDR3 nucleotides are TGTGCCAGCAGCAATGGCGGGTGTACTGAAGCTTTCTTT. It specifies CASSNGGCTEAFF.

The chain joins TRBV5-1 to TRBJ2-5, with D perhaps TRBD2 (5 bases). V lost 2 bases and J 0 bases, leaving 14 bases between the germline ends. The CDR3 loop spans 16 amino acids. Germline V gene sequence: CDR1 SGHRS, CDR2 YFSETQ. CDR3 amino acids: CASSLGLGMYQETQYF. DNA of the CDR3: TGCGCCAGCAGCTTAGGACTGGGAATGTACCAAGAGACCCAGTACTTC. Full variable domain (outside the CDR3, taken from reference TRBV5-1 and TRBJ2-5): KAGVTQTPRYLIKTRGQQVTLSCSPISGHRSVSWYQQTPGQGLQFLFEYFSETQRNKGNFPGRFSGRQFSNSRSEMNVSTLELGDSALYLCASSLGLGMYQETQYFGPGTRLLVL.

The gene calls are TRBV5-5 and TRBJ1-1; no firm D call. CDR1 and CDR2 (germline): SGHKS, YYEKEE (reference sequence). The CDR3 extends over 13 amino acids. V lost 4 bases to trimming and J lost 1 base, with 8 bases between them. The CDR3 loop reads CASSASENTEAFF. CDR3 DNA: TGTGCCAGCAGCGCGTCGGAGAACACTGAAGCTTTCTTT.

J is TRBJ1-2 and V is TRBV29-1, with 8 bases identical to TRBD1. V lost 5 bases to trimming and J lost 2 bases; unmatched junction nucleotides: 7. The CDR3 runs to 14 residues. Germline V gene sequence: CDR1 SQVTM, CDR2 ANQGSEA. CDR3 DNA sequence: TGCAGCGTTCCCAGGGGGCAGGGGAACTATGGCTACACCTTC. Amino acids: CSVPRGQGNYGYTF.

The rearrangement joins TRBV19 to TRBJ1-2; the D is unclear. Germline values: CDR1 LNHDA, CDR2 SQIVND (reference sequence). The V and J ends lost 3 bases and 6 bases respectively, with 8 bases between them. This CDR3 is built from 12 residues. In nucleotides, the CDR3 is TGTGCCAGTAGTATTCGGGAGAATGGCTACACCTTC. Translation gives CASSIRENGYTF. The full variable domain, with the rest looked up from reference TRBV19 and TRBJ1-2, is DGGITQSPKYLFRKEGQNVTLSCEQNLNHDAMYWYRQDPGQGLRLIYYSQIVNDFQKGDIAEGYSVSREKKESFPLTVTSAQKNPTAFYLCASSIRENGYTFGSGTRLTVV.

This clone was detected a few times. This rearrangement joins TRBV19 to TRBJ1-2; 8 bases map to TRBD1. Germline V gene data show CDR1 as LNHDA and CDR2 as SQIVND (reference sequence). After removal of 4 bases from V and 8 bases from J, the junction contained 9 bases not matched to a gene. This CDR3 comprises 14 residues. The CDR3 DNA sequence: TGTGCCAGTAGTACCCCGGGACAGGTTTGGGGCTACACCTTC. The encoded protein is CASSTPGQVWGYTF.

This rearrangement joins TRBV27 to TRBJ2-1, with TRBD2 matching 12 bases. This CDR3 has 16 residues. Germline trimming cut 2 bases from V and 6 bases from J; bases unmatched to any gene: 5. Germline CDR1 and CDR2: MNHEY and SMNVEV (reference sequence). The CDR3 loop reads CASSLGLAGWSNEQFF. CDR3 nucleotide sequence: TGTGCCAGCAGTTTAGGACTAGCGGGGTGGTCCAATGAGCAGTTCTTC.

The rearrangement uses TRBV18 and TRBJ2-5; 9 bases are a match to TRBD2. The CDR3 spans 17 residues. In germline, CDR1 is KGHSH, CDR2 LQKENI. After removal of 4 bases from V and 4 bases from J, the junction contained 13 bases not matched to a gene. The CDR3 reads CASSLLGGGARAETQYF. For the CDR3, the DNA is TGTGCCAGCTCACTCCTGGGCGGGGGGGCCCGGGCAGAGACCCAGTACTTC.

This chain uses TRBV5-1 with TRBJ1-1; D is undetermined. The CDR3 has 14 residues. V lost 0 bases to trimming and J lost 6 bases, with 12 bases between them. Per germline, CDR1 SGHRS and CDR2 YFSETQ. This CDR3 reads CASSLGTFRAEAFF. In nucleotides, the CDR3 is TGCGCCAGCAGCTTGGGAACATTTAGGGCTGAAGCTTTCTTT.